This T cell receptor beta chain was documented in a study of spatial heterogeneity in lung cancer. Regarding the study as a whole: Ubiquitous expanded tumor TCRs appeared in blood more at resection than follow-up.

Via MiXCR, TCRdb re-called the 5' RACE reads, giving one row per CDR3 protein. This sample has approximately 3,000 distinct CDR3 sequences, with 40% to 50% found just once. Time point described: sample taken at primary tumor resection. Tumor, nontumor lung or frozen PBMC supplied whole RNA, sequenced without sorting. The 60 to 80 donors had untreated early-stage non-small cell lung cancer. About this clonotype: What it binds is not known.

The sample here was PBMCs, taken at surgery. The TCR sequence derives from a male donor with early-stage non-small cell lung cancer.

The CDR3: CAISEWQGALSYEQYF. The CDR3, as DNA: TGTGCCATCAGTGAGTGGCAGGGGGCCCTCTCCTACGAGCAGTACTTC. The V and J genes are TRBV10-3 and TRBJ2-7; TRBD1 agrees at 8 bases. V lost 1 base and J lost 0; bases outside the gene matches: 5. The length of the CDR3 is 16 residues. Germline loops: CDR1 ENHRY, CDR2 SYGVKD.